One and the same sample provided the 6 T cell receptor beta chains below, sequenced in a study of identical twins. MiXCR, run by TCRdb on the 5' RACE reads, gives a single entry per CDR3 protein. The data show about 210,000 distinct CDR3 sequences, around 9.6% seen once. The sequencing input was memory (CD45RO+) T cells sorted from blood. The receptor set was obtained from a woman aged 18-35 years in good health.

This clonotype was detected a few times. The DNA for the CDR3 is TGTGCCAGCACCCAATCATATCCAAGCCTCATCCAGTACTTC. This codes for CASTQSYPSLIQYF. The V and J genes are TRBV7-2 and TRBJ2-5; D remains ambiguous. The length of the CDR3 is 14 residues. Germline loops: CDR1 SGHTA, CDR2 FQGNSA. V lost 7 bases to trimming and J lost 10 bases, with 22 bases between them.

This chain connects TRBV18 to TRBJ2-7; a possible D gene is TRBD1 (6 bases). The V and J ends lost 3 bases and 2 bases respectively, with 14 bases between them. Germline V gives CDR1 KGHSH, CDR2 LQKENI. The CDR3 runs 15 residues. The CDR3 here is CASSPQGFRAYEQYF. Written as DNA, the CDR3 is TGTGCCAGCTCACCGCAGGGGTTTCGCGCCTACGAGCAGTACTTC.

This clonotype was counted only a few times. The rearrangement uses TRBV2 and TRBJ2-7; D gene unclear. V lost 6 bases, J lost 7 bases, and 19 bases lay in between. Germline V lookup: CDR1 SNHLY, CDR2 FYNNEI. The CDR3 covers 14 residues. The chain's CDR3 is CASSSTDSTREQYF. DNA of the CDR3: TGTGCCAGCAGCAGCACGGATAGTACGCGGGAGCAGTACTTC.

Many counts were recorded for this clonotype. The V and J genes are TRBV20-1 and TRBJ2-7; D possibly corresponds to TRBD2 (5 bases). The CDR3 is made up of 16 amino acids. Trimming removed 0 bases from V and 2 bases from J, with 17 bases in between. From germline, CDR1 is DFQATT and CDR2 SNEGSKA (reference sequence). CDR3 amino acids: CSARDPNNQRTYEQYF. As DNA, the CDR3 is TGCAGTGCTAGAGATCCGAATAACCAGCGGACCTACGAGCAGTACTTC.

This clonotype was found a few times. The chain links TRBV7-6 to TRBJ1-6; no clear D. This CDR3 contains 16 residues. V was trimmed by 4 bases and J by 7 bases, leaving 17 bases between them. Germline values: CDR1 SGHVS, CDR2 FNYEAQ. CDR3 in DNA: TGTGCCAGCAGCTACTGGGCGGGAGGTGAGAATTCACCCCTCCACTTT. Translated, it gives CASSYWAGGENSPLHF.

This clonotype has a count of ten or more. The chain joins TRBV29-1 to TRBJ2-1, with 9 bases matching TRBD1. Per germline, CDR1 SQVTM and CDR2 ANQGSEA. V was pared by 5 bases and J by 6 bases, with 23 bases of the junction left unmatched. This CDR3 is built from 19 residues. The CDR3 nucleotides are TGCAGCGTTAAAAGCCCCGTTGGACAGGGGAGGTCTGGCGGCAATGAGCAGTTCTTC. Translation: CSVKSPVGQGRSGGNEQFF.